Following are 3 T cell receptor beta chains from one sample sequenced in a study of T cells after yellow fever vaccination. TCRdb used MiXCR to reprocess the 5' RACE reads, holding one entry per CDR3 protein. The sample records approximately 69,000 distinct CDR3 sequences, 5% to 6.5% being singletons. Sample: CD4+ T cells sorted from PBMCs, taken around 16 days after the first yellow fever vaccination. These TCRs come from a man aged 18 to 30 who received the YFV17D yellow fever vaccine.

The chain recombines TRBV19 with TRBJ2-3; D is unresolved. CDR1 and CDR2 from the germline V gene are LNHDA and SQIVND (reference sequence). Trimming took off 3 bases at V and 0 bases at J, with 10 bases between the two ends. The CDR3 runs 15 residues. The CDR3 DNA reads TGTGCCAGTAGTATGGCATCAGCAAGCACAGATACGCAGTATTTT. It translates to CASSMASASTDTQYF.

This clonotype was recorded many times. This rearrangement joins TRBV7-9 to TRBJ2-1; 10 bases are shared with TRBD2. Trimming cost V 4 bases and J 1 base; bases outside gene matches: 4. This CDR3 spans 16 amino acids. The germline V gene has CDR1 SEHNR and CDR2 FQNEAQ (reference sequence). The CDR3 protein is CASSSSGGGSYNEQFF. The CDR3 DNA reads TGTGCCAGCAGCTCGAGCGGGGGGGGTTCCTACAATGAGCAGTTCTTC.

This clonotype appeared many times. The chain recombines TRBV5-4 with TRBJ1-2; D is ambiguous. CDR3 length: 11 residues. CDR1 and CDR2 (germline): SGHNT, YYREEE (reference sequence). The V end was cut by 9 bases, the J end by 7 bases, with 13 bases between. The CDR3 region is CATADVSGYTF. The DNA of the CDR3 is TGTGCCACCGCGGACGTGTCTGGCTACACCTTC.